What follows is one T cell receptor (beta chain) and its context. Antigen unknown. Using immunoSEQ multiplex PCR, the repertoire was profiled, and TCRdb retains in-frame clones only, with some absent. This table has about 73,000 clones, around 90% appearing once. This sample is drawn from a study of OX40 agonist ivuxolimab in advanced cancers. The V gene's germline CDR1 is SGHDN and CDR2 FVKESK. V shed 4 bases, J shed 7 bases, and the junction held 7 bases outside the gene matches. CDR3 length: 15 residues. Study-level findings and limits: By week 6 at 0.1 to 3.0 mg/kg, blood CD4+ and CD8+ T cells had expanded clonally.

The sequences come from CD4+ or CD8+ T cells sorted from blood, collected in a trial of the OX40 agonist ivuxolimab. The TCR was taken from an adult with an advanced solid tumor such as melanoma, head and neck, liver or kidney cancer. The gene calls are TRBV14 and TRBJ2-2; 9 bases match TRBD2. In DNA form, the CDR3 reads TGTGCCAGCAGCCTCGGACTAGCGCCTATCGGGGAGCTGTTTTTT. Amino acids: CASSLGLAPIGELFF.